Described below is a single TCR beta chain sequence and its context. Antigen unknown. The protocol was immunoSEQ multiplex PCR, while the TCRdb copy is restricted to in-frame clones and leaves out a portion. This sample has 250,000 to 350,000 clones, with 85% to 90% found just once. This entry is derived from a study of cytomegalovirus exposure and HLA in healthy donors. The study, taken as a whole, reports: Cytomegalovirus-associated status was assigned to roughly 160 TCR beta chains.

After removal of 1 base from V and 6 bases from J, the junction contained 3 bases not matched to a gene. The CDR3 is 13 amino acids. Germline V gene data show CDR1 as SEHNR and CDR2 as FQNEAQ (reference sequence). The sequenced material came from PBMCs. This TCR was recovered from a woman aged 18-29 years in good health and CMV-seronegative. The V gene is TRBV7-9, the J gene TRBJ2-7; 7 nucleotides agree with TRBD1. The CDR3 bases are TGTGCCAGCAGCTTAGGAGGGGGCGTCGAGCAGTACTTC. As protein: CASSLGGGVEQYF.